This T cell receptor beta chain was recorded in a study of Ad26.COV2.S vaccination and SARS-CoV-2 variants. Concerning this clone: What it binds is not known.

General study findings and limits: Analyses that measured TCR breadth and depth may have underestimated total T cell responses. Measurement of non-spike TCR breadth gave similar results in vaccine and placebo recipients.

TCRdb keeps only in-frame clones here, not all; method: immunoSEQ multiplex PCR. The sample includes about 180,000 clones, roughly 85% of them seen just once. The CDR3 extends over 13 amino acids. Germline V CDR1 and CDR2: GTSNPN, SVGIG (reference sequence). Trimming left V 5 bases short and J 4 bases short, with 14 bases between. The chain combines TRBV30 with TRBJ1-2; maybe TRBD1 (6 bases). The receptor's source is a human donor who had recovered from COVID-19. This specimen consisted of peripheral blood, obtained after recovery from COVID-19. CDR3 nucleotides: TGTGCCTGGGGAGAAGACAGGCCCTATGGCTACACCTTC. This translates into CAWGEDRPYGYTF. The variable domain in full, with the rest retrieved from reference TRBV30 and TRBJ1-2, is SQTIHQWPATLVQPVGSPLSLECTVEGTSNPNLYWYRQAAGRGLQLLFYSVGIGQISSEVPQNLSASRPQDRQFILSSKKLLLSDSGFYLCAWGEDRPYGYTFGSGTRLTVV.